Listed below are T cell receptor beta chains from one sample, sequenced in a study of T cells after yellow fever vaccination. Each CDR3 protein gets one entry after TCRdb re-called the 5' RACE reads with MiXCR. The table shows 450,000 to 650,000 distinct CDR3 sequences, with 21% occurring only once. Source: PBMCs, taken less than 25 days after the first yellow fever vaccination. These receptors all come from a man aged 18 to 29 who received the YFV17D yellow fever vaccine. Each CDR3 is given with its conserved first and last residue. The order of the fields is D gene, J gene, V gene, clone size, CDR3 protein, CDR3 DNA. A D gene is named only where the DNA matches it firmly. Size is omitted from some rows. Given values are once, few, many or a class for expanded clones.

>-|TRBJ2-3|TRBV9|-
CASSPPPWGTDTQYF
TGTGCCAGCAGCCCCCCCCCTTGGGGGACAGATACGCAGTATTTT
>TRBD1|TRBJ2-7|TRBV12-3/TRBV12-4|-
CASRGTGDPSYEQYF
TGTGCCAGCAGGGGGACAGGGGACCCTTCCTACGAGCAGTACTTC
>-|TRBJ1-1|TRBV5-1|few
CASSLALTKTFF
TGCGCCAGCAGCTTGGCCCTTACGAAGACTTTCTTT
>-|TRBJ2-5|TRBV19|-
CASGPGETQYF
TGTGCCTCTGGGCCCGGAGAGACCCAGTACTTC
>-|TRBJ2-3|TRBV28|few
CASRTPRGLADTQYF
TGTGCCAGCAGGACCCCCCGGGGGCTAGCAGATACGCAGTATTTT
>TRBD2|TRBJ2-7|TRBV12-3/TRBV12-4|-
CASSRLAGDYEQYF
TGTGCCAGCAGCAGACTAGCGGGGGACTACGAGCAGTACTTC
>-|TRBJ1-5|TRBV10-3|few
CAISDGPGDQPQHF
TGTGCCATCAGTGACGGGCCAGGGGATCAGCCCCAGCATTTT
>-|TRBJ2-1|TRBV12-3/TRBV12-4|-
CASRSSTLHLNEQFF
TGTGCCAGCAGGAGTTCGACGTTACACCTGAATGAGCAGTTCTTC
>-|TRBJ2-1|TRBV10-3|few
CATGALTGDNEQFF
TGTGCCACGGGGGCCTTGACGGGAGACAATGAGCAGTTCTTC
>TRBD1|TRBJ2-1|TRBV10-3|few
CAISEPGDRGYNEQFF
TGTGCCATCAGTGAGCCCGGGGACAGGGGCTACAATGAGCAGTTCTTC
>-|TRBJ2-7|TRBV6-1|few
CASEGPPRVNEQYF
TGTGCCAGCGAGGGGCCTCCCCGTGTGAACGAGCAGTACTTC
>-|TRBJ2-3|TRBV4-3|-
CASSREIVVADTQYF
TGCGCCAGTTCCAGGGAAATTGTGGTAGCAGATACGCAGTATTTT
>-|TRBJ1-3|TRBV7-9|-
CASSLESGGHSGNTIYF
TGTGCCAGCAGCTTAGAGTCCGGGGGCCACTCTGGAAACACCATATATTTT
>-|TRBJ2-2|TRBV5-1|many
CASSLGQVDGELFF
TGCGCCAGCAGCTTGGGACAGGTTGATGGGGAGCTGTTTTTT
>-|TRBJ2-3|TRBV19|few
CASSNEGYSSTDTQYF
TGTGCCAGTAGTAATGAAGGGTACTCTAGCACAGATACGCAGTATTTT
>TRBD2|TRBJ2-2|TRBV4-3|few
CASSQDGGGNTGELFF
TGCGCCAGCAGCCAAGACGGCGGGGGGAACACCGGGGAGCTGTTTTTT
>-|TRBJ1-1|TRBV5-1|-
CASSPGTGGSNAFF
TGCGCCAGCAGCCCTGGGACCGGGGGTTCGAATGCTTTCTTT
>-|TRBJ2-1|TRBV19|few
CATRRGGSGTPYNEQFF
TGTGCCACCCGACGGGGAGGCAGCGGGACACCCTACAATGAGCAGTTCTTC
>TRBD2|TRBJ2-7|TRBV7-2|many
CASSYEGGGNYEQYF
TGTGCCAGCAGCTACGAGGGCGGGGGAAATTACGAGCAGTACTTC
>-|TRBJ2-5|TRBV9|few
CASSVGGVWETQYF
TGTGCCAGCAGCGTAGGGGGGGTCTGGGAGACCCAGTACTTC
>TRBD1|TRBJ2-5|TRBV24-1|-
CATADREETQYF
TGTGCCACGGCAGACAGGGAAGAGACCCAGTACTTC
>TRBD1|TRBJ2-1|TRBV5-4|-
CASNIEGAVFSYNEQFF
TGTGCCAGCAACATCGAGGGGGCTGTCTTCTCCTACAATGAGCAGTTCTTC
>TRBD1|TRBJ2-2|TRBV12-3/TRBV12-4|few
CASSLVEGAGTGELFF
TGTGCCAGCAGTTTAGTAGAGGGGGCCGGAACCGGGGAGCTGTTTTTT
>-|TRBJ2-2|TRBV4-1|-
CASRILWGGRAGELFF
TGCGCCAGCCGCATTCTGTGGGGGGGCAGGGCCGGGGAGCTGTTTTTT
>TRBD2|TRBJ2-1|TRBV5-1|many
CASSLAGASYNEQFF
TGTGCCAGCAGCTTAGCGGGGGCCTCCTACAATGAGCAGTTCTTC
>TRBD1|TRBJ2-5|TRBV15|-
CASQGAALIEETQYF
TGTGCCAGCCAGGGGGCTGCTTTGATCGAGGAGACCCAGTACTTC
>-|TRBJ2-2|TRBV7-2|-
CASSYGGVYTGELFF
TGTGCCAGCAGCTACGGCGGGGTATATACCGGGGAGCTGTTTTTT
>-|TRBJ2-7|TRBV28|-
CASSFRLGGQKTGYEQYF
TGTGCCAGCAGTTTTCGTCTCGGGGGACAGAAAACAGGCTACGAGCAGTACTTC
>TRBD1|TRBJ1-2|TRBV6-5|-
CASSYSAFGTGFGYTF
TGTGCCAGCAGTTACTCGGCCTTCGGGACAGGGTTTGGCTACACCTTC
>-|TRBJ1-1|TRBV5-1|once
CASSVPRGRETEAFF
TGCGCCAGCAGCGTGCCCCGGGGGAGAGAGACTGAAGCTTTCTTT
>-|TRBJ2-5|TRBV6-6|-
CASRKRVTETQYF
TGTGCCAGCAGAAAGAGGGTTACGGAGACCCAGTACTTC
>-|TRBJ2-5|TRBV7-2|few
CASSLAGTEETQYF
TGTGCCAGCAGCTTAGCGGGGACGGAAGAGACCCAGTACTTC
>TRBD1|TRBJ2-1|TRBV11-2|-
CASSHTGDHYNEQFF
TGTGCCAGCAGCCACACAGGGGATCACTACAATGAGCAGTTCTTC
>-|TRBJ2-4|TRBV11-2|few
CASSLEVGVKPAKNIQYF
TGTGCCAGCAGCTTAGAGGTGGGGGTTAAACCAGCCAAAAACATTCAGTACTTC
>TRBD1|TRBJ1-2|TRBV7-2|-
CASSFSRGSKGYGYTF
TGTGCCAGCAGCTTCAGCAGGGGGAGTAAAGGATATGGCTACACCTTC
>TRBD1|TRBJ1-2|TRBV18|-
CASSPRGEGAFGYTF
TGTGCCAGCTCACCAAGAGGAGAGGGGGCGTTTGGCTACACCTTC
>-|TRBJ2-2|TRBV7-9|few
CASSNSREHTGELFF
TGTGCCAGCAGCAATTCCAGGGAGCACACCGGGGAGCTGTTTTTT
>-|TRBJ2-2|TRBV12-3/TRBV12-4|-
CASSSNAGYSTGELFF
TGTGCCAGCAGCTCTAATGCGGGGTATAGCACCGGGGAGCTGTTTTTT
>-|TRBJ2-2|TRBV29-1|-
CSVTSRDSANTGELFF
TGCAGCGTTACCTCCCGCGACAGCGCGAACACCGGGGAGCTGTTTTTT
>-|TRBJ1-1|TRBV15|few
CATSRTGNTEAFF
TGTGCCACCAGCAGAACAGGGAACACTGAAGCTTTCTTT
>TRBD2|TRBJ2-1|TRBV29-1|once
CSVEADQTSGGSSYNEQFF
TGTAGCGTTGAAGCCGATCAAACTAGCGGGGGTAGCTCCTACAATGAGCAGTTCTTC
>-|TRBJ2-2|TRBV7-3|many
CASSRTVNTGELFF
TGTGCCAGCAGCCGGACTGTTAACACCGGGGAGCTGTTTTTT
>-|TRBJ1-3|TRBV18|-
CASSPTGTHGNTIYF
TGTGCCAGCTCACCAACCGGGACACATGGAAACACCATATATTTT
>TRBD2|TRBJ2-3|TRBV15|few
CATSRTTSGGLMNTQYF
TGTGCCACCAGCAGAACGACTAGCGGGGGCCTCATGAATACGCAGTATTTT
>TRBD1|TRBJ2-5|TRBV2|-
CASMGRRTGGETQYF
TGTGCCAGCATGGGACGTCGGACAGGGGGAGAGACCCAGTACTTC
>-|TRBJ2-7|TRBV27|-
CASSLTPPGRAARYEQYF
TGTGCCAGCAGTTTAACCCCTCCCGGCAGGGCTGCTAGGTACGAGCAGTACTTC
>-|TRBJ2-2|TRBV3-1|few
CASSQRAGELFF
TGTGCCAGCAGCCAACGGGCCGGGGAGCTGTTTTTT
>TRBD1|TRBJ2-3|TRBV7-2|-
CASKGSGSGQPYF
TGTGCCAGCAAGGGATCTGGATCGGGACAGCCGTATTTT